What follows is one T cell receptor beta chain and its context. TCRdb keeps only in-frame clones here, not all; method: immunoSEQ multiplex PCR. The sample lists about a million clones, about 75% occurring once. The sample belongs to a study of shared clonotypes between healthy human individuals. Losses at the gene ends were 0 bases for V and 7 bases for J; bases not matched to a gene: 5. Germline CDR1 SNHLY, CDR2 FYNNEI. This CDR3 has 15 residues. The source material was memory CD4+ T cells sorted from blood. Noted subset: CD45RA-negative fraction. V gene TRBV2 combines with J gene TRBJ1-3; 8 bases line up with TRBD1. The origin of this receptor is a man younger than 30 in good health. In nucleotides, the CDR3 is TGTGCCAGCAGTGAAGCGCCGGGACAGGCCAACACCATATATTTT. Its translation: CASSEAPGQANTIYF.